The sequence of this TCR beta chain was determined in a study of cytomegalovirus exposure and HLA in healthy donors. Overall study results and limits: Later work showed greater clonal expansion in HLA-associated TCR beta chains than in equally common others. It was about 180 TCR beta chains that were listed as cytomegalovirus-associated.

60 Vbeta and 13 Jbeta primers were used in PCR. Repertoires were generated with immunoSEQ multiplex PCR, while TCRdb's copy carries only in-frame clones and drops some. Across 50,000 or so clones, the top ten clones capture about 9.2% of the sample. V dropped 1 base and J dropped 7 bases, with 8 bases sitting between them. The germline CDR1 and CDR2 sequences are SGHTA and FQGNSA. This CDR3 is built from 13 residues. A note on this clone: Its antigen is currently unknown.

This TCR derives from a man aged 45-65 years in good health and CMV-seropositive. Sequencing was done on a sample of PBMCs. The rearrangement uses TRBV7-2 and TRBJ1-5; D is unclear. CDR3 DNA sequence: TGTGCCAGCAGCTTAGGAGAGCACCAGCCCCAGCATTTT. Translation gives CASSLGEHQPQHF.